One sample yielded the 3 T cell receptor beta chains listed below, sequenced in a study of blood T cell repertoires in COVID-19. Measured with immunoSEQ multiplex PCR; TCRdb has only the in-frame clones, and not every one. The table lists about 80,000 clones, about 72% of them singletons. Sequencing was performed on peripheral blood. These receptors were taken from a man aged 65-85 years with active or convalescent COVID-19.

This clone is medium-sized within its sample. The chain uses TRBV5-1 and TRBJ2-7; TRBD2 agrees at 8 bases. The germline V gene has CDR1 SGHRS and CDR2 YFSETQ. V was pared by 1 base and J by 3 bases, with 3 bases of the junction left unmatched. CDR3 length equals 14 residues. CDR3 protein: CASSLSLAGYEQYF. Here the CDR3 DNA reads TGCGCCAGCAGCTTGAGCCTAGCGGGCTACGAGCAGTACTTC. The entire variable domain, with the rest obtained from reference TRBV5-1 and TRBJ2-7, is as follows: KAGVTQTPRYLIKTRGQQVTLSCSPISGHRSVSWYQQTPGQGLQFLFEYFSETQRNKGNFPGRFSGRQFSNSRSEMNVSTLELGDSALYLCASSLSLAGYEQYFGPGTRLTVT.

Concerning this clone itself: This specimen includes other DNA sequences encoding the same CDR3. DNA for the CDR3: TGTGCCAGCAGCCAAGTACAGGGCGGAAACACCATATATTTT. Encoded protein: CASSQVQGGNTIYF. The chain uses TRBV14 and TRBJ1-3; possibly TRBD1 for D (6 bases). Germline values: CDR1 SGHDN, CDR2 FVKESK. This CDR3 has 14 amino acids. V dropped 1 base and J dropped 4 bases, with 8 bases sitting between them.

This clone was counted ten times or more. The gene calls are TRBV6-4 and TRBJ2-3; 11 nucleotides line up with TRBD2. Germline V lookup: CDR1 MRHNA, CDR2 SNTAGT. The CDR3 loop spans 16 amino acids. Unmatched junction bases numbered 1, after V lost 0 bases and J lost 2 bases. CDR3 sequence reads: CASSDSSGGATDTQYF. The CDR3 DNA sequence: TGTGCCAGCAGTGACTCTAGCGGGGGGGCCACAGATACGCAGTATTTT.